This T cell receptor beta chain appears in the sequencing data of a study of T cells after yellow fever vaccination. Study outcomes and limitations: Few clonotypes appeared in both CD4 and CD8 compartments.

TCRdb processed the 5' RACE reads anew with MiXCR; each CDR3 protein has one entry. The data contain hundreds of thousands of distinct CDR3 sequences, under 15% of them singletons. The CDR3 spans 15 residues. Trimming at V came to 3 bases and at J to 4 bases, leaving 8 bases not matched to a gene. CDR1 and CDR2 from the germline V gene are SGHRS and YFSETQ. Regarding this clonotype: Antigen unknown.

This rearrangement joins TRBV5-1 to TRBJ2-3; 7 positions match TRBD2. This TCR derives from a man in his late teens or twenties who received the YFV17D yellow fever vaccine. The material was CD4+ T cells sorted from PBMCs, obtained 15 days after the yellow fever booster vaccination. DNA for the CDR3: TGCGCCAGCAGCTCCCGGGGCGGGGGTGCAGATACGCAGTATTTT. It yields the protein CASSSRGGGADTQYF.